One sample yielded the 2 T cell receptor beta chains listed below, sequenced in a study of Ad26.COV2.S vaccination and SARS-CoV-2 variants. The assay was immunoSEQ multiplex PCR, and TCRdb's table has in-frame clones only and misses some. This table holds hundreds of thousands of clones, roughly 87% found once. Treatment denoted: roughly 18 received Ad26.COV2.S at low or high dose, single or two shots; roughly five received placebo; per-sample allocation not given. Repertoires come from day 63 after the first vaccine or placebo injection. The starting material was peripheral blood, obtained in a trial of Ad26.COV2.S vaccine versus placebo. Receptors originate from a person between 18 and 65 years old who received the Ad26.COV2.S COVID-19 vaccine or a placebo.

The gene calls are TRBV5-6 and TRBJ1-6; D is ambiguous. Germline CDR1 and CDR2: SGHDT and YYEEEE. The CDR3 consists of 17 residues. V was clipped by 1 base and J by 2 bases, with 13 bases between them. The DNA for the CDR3 is TGTGCCAGCAGCTTGACGAGGTTAGGGACCTATAATTCACCCCTCCACTTT. It is translated as CASSLTRLGTYNSPLHF.

The J gene is TRBJ2-2, the V gene TRBV25-1, with no clear D. V lost 3 bases and J lost 4, with 12 bases in between. This CDR3 region has 15 residues. Per germline, CDR1 MGHDK and CDR2 SYGVNS. CDR3 sequence (DNA): TGTGCCAGCAGTGAGCCCAGAGGAGTCACCGGGGAGCTGTTTTTT. Its translation: CASSEPRGVTGELFF.